Included here is one TCR beta chain sequence, with context. The sample originates from a study of blood T cell repertoires in COVID-19. Some clones are missing from TCRdb's copy, which holds only in-frame ones; the method was immunoSEQ multiplex PCR. In the table there are tens of thousands of clones, around 80% of which are singletons. With 7 bases removed from V and 4 bases from J, the gap between germline ends came to 16 bases. This CDR3 contains 15 residues. In germline, CDR1 is SGHTA, CDR2 FQGTGA. The sequencing sample was made of peripheral blood. This chain connects TRBV7-3 to TRBJ2-2; possibly TRBD1 for D (5 bases). This sequence originates from a man older than 75 with acute or convalescent COVID-19. The chain's CDR3 is CASTLHQGFTGELFF. The CDR3, as DNA: TGTGCCAGCACCCTTCACCAGGGATTCACCGGGGAGCTGTTTTTT.